Listed here are 8 T cell receptor beta chains from one sample, sequenced in a study of shared clonotypes between healthy human individuals. TCRdb's table, derived via immunoSEQ multiplex PCR, lists solely in-frame clones and lacks some. Of more than 2,000,000 clones in the sample, around 94% are singletons; the top ten hold about 0.13%. Input material: naive CD4+ T cells sorted from blood. Subset defined: CD45RA+ positively selected. These receptors came from a man between 18 and 35 years old in good health.

The genes are TRBV11-2 and TRBJ2-2; D is possibly TRBD1 (5 bases). Trimming removed 8 bases from V and 3 bases from J, with 13 bases in between. This CDR3 has 14 residues. Germline V gene sequence: CDR1 SGHAT, CDR2 FQNNGV. The CDR3 spells CASQKTGYTGELFF. CDR3 DNA sequence: TGTGCCAGCCAGAAAACAGGCTACACCGGGGAGCTGTTTTTT.

Notes on this clone: The same CDR3 also results from other DNA sequences found in this sample. The V gene is TRBV18, the J gene TRBJ2-3, with D unclear. Germline-derived CDR1 and CDR2 are KGHSH and LQKENI. V gave up 2 bases and J gave up 3 bases, with 6 bases separating them. There are 13 residues in the CDR3. The CDR3 DNA is TGTGCCAGCTCACCAACCGGGACAGATACGCAGTATTTT. Translated: CASSPTGTDTQYF.

The chain combines TRBV4-1 with TRBJ2-5, with D perhaps matching TRBD1 (5 bases). The CDR3 covers 15 residues. V gave up 3 bases and J gave up 2 bases, with 13 bases separating them. Germline V gives CDR1 MGHRA, CDR2 YSYEKL. The CDR3 spells CASSQRQSYQETQYF. CDR3 DNA: TGCGCCAGCAGCCAGCGACAGAGTTATCAAGAGACCCAGTACTTC.

J is TRBJ2-1 and V is TRBV29-1; D is uncertain. The CDR3 totals 14 residues. Germline loops: CDR1 SQVTM, CDR2 ANQGSEA. Between the trimmed V and J ends, which lost 7 bases and 0 bases, there was a span of 13 bases. Here the CDR3 reads CSATTTNSYNEQFF. The CDR3 DNA is TGCAGCGCGACGACGACAAACTCCTACAATGAGCAGTTCTTC.

Points on this clone: The sample carries other DNA sequences with the same CDR3. The gene calls are TRBV4-2 and TRBJ2-3, with 10 positions matching TRBD2. The CDR3 covers 15 residues. The germline CDR1 and CDR2 sequences are LGHNA and YNFKEQ. The J segment lost 6 bases and the V segment lost 4 bases, leaving 7 bases of the junction unmatched. DNA for the CDR3: TGTGCCAGCAGCCGAACTAGCGGGGTTGGGGATACGCAGTATTTT. Translating it yields CASSRTSGVGDTQYF.

The CDR3 coding sequence is TGTGCCAGCATCCCCGGAGGGGGCTCGAGCACAGATACGCAGTATTTT. This gives the protein CASIPGGGSSTDTQYF. The V and J genes are TRBV21-1 and TRBJ2-3; the table's D call, TRBD1, has no DNA check behind it. TRBV21-1 represents a pseudogene. This CDR3 comprises 16 residues.

The chain links TRBV9 to TRBJ1-1; a possible D gene is TRBD1 (6 bases). V lost 4 bases to trimming and J lost 1 base, with 11 bases between them. Germline V gene sequence: CDR1 SGDLS, CDR2 YYNGEE. The CDR3 is 14 residues long. The CDR3 DNA reads TGTGCCAGCAGCAGAGCGACAGGGAACACTGAAGCTTTCTTT. It codes for CASSRATGNTEAFF.

This sequence joins TRBV9 and TRBJ2-7, with 12 bases aligning to TRBD2. Germline V lookup: CDR1 SGDLS, CDR2 YYNGEE. Trimming removed 3 bases from V and 6 bases from J; junction bases left unmatched: 7. The CDR3 length is 15 residues. CDR3 coding DNA: TGTGCCAGCAGCGCCGGACTAGCGGGGTTTGGCGAGCAGTACTTC. As protein: CASSAGLAGFGEQYF.